The TCR beta chain described here comes from a study of cytomegalovirus exposure and HLA in healthy donors (dated by TCRdb to 2016 to 2017). Describing the broader study: The 700 or so repertoires of the first cohort and the 110 or so validation repertoires were produced on the same platform, according to a later analysis. The study aimed to test whether signatures of past pathogen exposure could be identified by cataloging public T cell receptors. Besides the first cohort of 500 to 700 subjects, a separate validation cohort made up of 120 different subjects was used. High-throughput TCR immunosequencing, statistical association of individual TCRs with disease status, and machine learning were combined to predict cytomegalovirus infection status.

With respect to this clone: The target of this receptor is not known. Base qualities were left out, and no much larger clone turns up one base away.

The CDR3 holds 16 amino acids from the cysteine to the phenylalanine. Only the CDR3 part of the read is kept: 48 bases, read in frame from the first base. From a lookup of the germline V gene (reference sequence), CDR1 and CDR2 are MNHEY and SMNVEV. Relative to germline, V is missing 4 bases and J is missing 3 bases, with 9 bases of the junction outside any gene match. Separate from the roughly 660-subject first cohort, the validation cohort of some 130 subjects was the group to which the donors belonged. The library was produced with the immunoSEQ multiplex PCR assay. On the study's bioinformatics: A statistical classification framework was built to diagnose cytomegalovirus status from the catalog of TCR beta chain sequences. Imported from immuneACCESS, the table was reduced by TCRdb to in-frame sequences with V and J called. These copies leave out some clones; in studies compared against another copy, an unresolved V gene accounts for under half, and the cause of the remainder is not known. That table supplies the V and J calls and clone size; D and trimming were determined from the DNA. This sample lists 150,000 to 200,000 clones; approximately 96% were detected once. Jointly, the top ten make up around 0.9% of the sample.

The paper as a whole reports these results and caveats: The validation cohort had no HLA typing available for a later analysis, so co-occurrence within that cohort was assessed over all 120 or so repertoires. A total of some 180 TCR beta chains were listed by the study as associated with cytomegalovirus. The classifier was reported to diagnose cytomegalovirus status with high specificity and sensitivity in both the original cohort and the validation cohort. A later analysis found that TCRs clustered in the first cohort also tended to co-occur in the 120 validation repertoires, with 90% to 95% of cluster scores above 0. It was suggested by the authors that the approach could potentially be generalized to other disease states and immunological phenotypes. A few of the identified cytomegalovirus-associated TCR beta chains were confirmed in vitro to be specific for cytomegalovirus antigens. Across donors, most TCR sequences were observed very rarely, whereas some public TCRs were present in many individuals.

The rearranged chain carries TRBV27 and TRBJ2-1, with 7 middle bases fitting TRBD1. Material: PBMCs. The clonotype was recovered from a woman aged 18-30 years in good health and CMV-seronegative. The CDR3 corresponds to CASSSSGTEVYNEQFF. The sequenced DNA: TGTGCCAGCAGTTCTTCCGGGACAGAAGTCTACAATGAGCAGTTCTTC.